This T cell receptor (beta chain) was retrieved from a study of identical twins. Whole-study findings and limits: Cord blood beta clonotypes that were abundant carried fewer insertions, and memory repertoires showed no such trend. Models underpredicted monozygotic twin sharing of out-of-frame TCR alpha.

V gave up 4 bases and J gave up 2 bases; unmatched junction bases: 10. The germline V gene has CDR1 SGHTA and CDR2 FQGNSA. The CDR3 consists of 17 residues. This clonotype came up a few times. Its antigen is unidentified. TCRdb independently ran MiXCR on the 5' RACE reads; one entry per CDR3 protein. The repertoire holds hundreds of thousands of distinct CDR3 sequences, 20% to 25% seen once, with about 2.7% in the top ten. In addition, the sample was reused for a study of T cells expressing NK-cell markers.

This chain joins TRBV7-2 and TRBJ2-7; 11 bases are a match to TRBD2. This sequence was found in a woman under 30 in good health. Sequenced: CD4+ T cells sorted from blood. Here the CDR3 reads CASSYTFSGRAPYEQYF. The DNA of the CDR3 is TGTGCCAGCAGCTACACCTTTAGCGGGAGGGCCCCCTACGAGCAGTACTTC.